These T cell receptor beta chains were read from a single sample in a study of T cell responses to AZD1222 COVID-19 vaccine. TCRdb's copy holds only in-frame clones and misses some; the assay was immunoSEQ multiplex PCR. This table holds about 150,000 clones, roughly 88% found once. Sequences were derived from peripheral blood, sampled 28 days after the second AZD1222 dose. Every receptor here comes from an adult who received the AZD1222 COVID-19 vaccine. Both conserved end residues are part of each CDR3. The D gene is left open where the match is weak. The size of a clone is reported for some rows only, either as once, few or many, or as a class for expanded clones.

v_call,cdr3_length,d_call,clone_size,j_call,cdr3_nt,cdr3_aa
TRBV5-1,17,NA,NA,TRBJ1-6,TGCGCCAGCAGCCGACAGGAAATTAGATCCTATAATTCACCCCTCCACTTT,CASSRQEIRSYNSPLHF
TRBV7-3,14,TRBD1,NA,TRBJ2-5,TGTGCCAGCAGCCCAAGGGGGCCCGAAGAGACCCAGTACTTC,CASSPRGPEETQYF
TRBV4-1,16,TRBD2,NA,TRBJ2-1,TGCGCCAGCAGCCAAGTCGCCGAGCGGGGTTACAATGAGCAGTTCTTC,CASSQVAERGYNEQFF
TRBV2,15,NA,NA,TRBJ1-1,TGTGCCAGCAGTGAACGGTCCCCTTGGGGGACTCGCGCTTTCTTT,CASSERSPWGTRAFF
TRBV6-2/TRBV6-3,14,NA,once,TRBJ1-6,TGTGCCACCAGTCCAGGGGTGAATAATTCACCCCTCCACTTT,CATSPGVNNSPLHF
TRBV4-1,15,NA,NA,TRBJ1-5,TGCGCCAGCAGCCAAGAAAGGGCAGCGAATCAGCCCCAGCATTTT,CASSQERAANQPQHF
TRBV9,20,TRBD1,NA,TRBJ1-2,TGTGCCAGCAGCGTAGCTACGGGGGGGACAGGGATCTCCGGTCGGCGAGGCTACACCTTC,CASSVATGGTGISGRRGYTF
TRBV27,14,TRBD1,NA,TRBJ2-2,TGTGCCAGCGGTGGACAGGGTTATACCGGGGAGCTGTTTTTT,CASGGQGYTGELFF
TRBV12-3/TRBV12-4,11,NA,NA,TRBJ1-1,TGTGCCAGCAGTCGCCCGGGGTGGTCTTTCTTT,CASSRPGWSFF
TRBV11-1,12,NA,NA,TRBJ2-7,TGTGCCAGCAGCTCACAGGGCGACGAGCAGTACTTC,CASSSQGDEQYF
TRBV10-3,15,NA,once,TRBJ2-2,TGTGCCATCAGGCCCTTAGGACCGAACACCGGGGAGCTGTTTTTT,CAIRPLGPNTGELFF
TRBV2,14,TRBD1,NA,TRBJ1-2,TGTGCCAGCAGTGTAAGGGCCGGGACAGATGGCTACACCTTC,CASSVRAGTDGYTF
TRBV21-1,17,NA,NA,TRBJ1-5,TGTGCCAGCAGCAAACAAGGGGGGGGCTTGTGGAATCAGCCCCAGCATTTT,CASSKQGGGLWNQPQHF
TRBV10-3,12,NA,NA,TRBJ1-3,TGTGCCGTGGGGCCTACTGGAAACACCATATATTTT,CAVGPTGNTIYF
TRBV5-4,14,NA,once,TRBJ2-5,TGTGCCAGCAGCGGGGGAGACAGCTCAGAGACCCAGTACTTC,CASSGGDSSETQYF
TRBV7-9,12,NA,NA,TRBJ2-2,TGTGCCAGCAGCTTACACACCGGGGAGCTGTTTTTT,CASSLHTGELFF
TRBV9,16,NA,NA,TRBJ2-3,TGTGCCAGCAGCGTCGGGCGAACCAGCACCACGGATACGCAGTATTTT,CASSVGRTSTTDTQYF
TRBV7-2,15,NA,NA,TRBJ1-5,TGTGCCAGCAGCTATTCGGCGCTCGGCAATCAGCCCCAGCATTTT,CASSYSALGNQPQHF
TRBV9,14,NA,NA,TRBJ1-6,TGTGCCAGCAGCTACAGGGATGCAAATTCACCCCTCCACTTT,CASSYRDANSPLHF
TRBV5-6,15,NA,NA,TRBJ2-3,TGTGCCAGCAGCTTGGGGTCCGTCCACACCGATACGCAGTATTTT,CASSLGSVHTDTQYF
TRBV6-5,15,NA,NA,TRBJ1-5,TGTGCCATCGGGCCGGGAGGGTCAAGCAATCAGCCCCAGCATTTT,CAIGPGGSSNQPQHF
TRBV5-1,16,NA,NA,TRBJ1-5,TGCGCCAGCAGCTTGTCGGAGAATTATAGCAATCAGCCCCAGCATTTT,CASSLSENYSNQPQHF
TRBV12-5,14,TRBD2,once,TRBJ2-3,TGTGCTAGTGGTACCGGGGGGGTTACAGATACGCAGTATTTT,CASGTGGVTDTQYF
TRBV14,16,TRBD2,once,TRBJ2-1,TGTGCCAGCAGCCAAGAATCTAGCGGGGGGTACAATGAGCAGTTCTTC,CASSQESSGGYNEQFF
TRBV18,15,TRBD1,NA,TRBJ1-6,TGTGCCAGCTCACCCTCGACAGGGATAAATTCACCCCTCCACTTT,CASSPSTGINSPLHF
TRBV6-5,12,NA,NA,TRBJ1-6,TGTGCCAGCAGGGAGTATGGATCACCCCTCCACTTT,CASREYGSPLHF
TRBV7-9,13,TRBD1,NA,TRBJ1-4,TGTGCCAGCAGCTTTCGGACAGGGGAAAAACTGTTTTTT,CASSFRTGEKLFF
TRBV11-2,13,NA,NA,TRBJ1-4,TGTGCCAGCAGTACGGGGAGGGAGGAAAAACTGTTTTTT,CASSTGREEKLFF
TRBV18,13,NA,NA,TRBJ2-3,TGTGCCAGCTCACCGCTACGCACAGATACGCAGTATTTT,CASSPLRTDTQYF
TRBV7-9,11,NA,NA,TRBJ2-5,TGTGCCAGCACCTTCCGAGAGACCCAGTACTTC,CASTFRETQYF
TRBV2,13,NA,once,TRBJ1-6,TGTGCCAGCAGGACAGAAGATAATTCACCCCTCCACTTT,CASRTEDNSPLHF
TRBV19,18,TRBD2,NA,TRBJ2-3,TGTGCCAGTAGTATAGGGACTAGCGGGGGGGCCGGCACAGATACGCAGTATTTT,CASSIGTSGGAGTDTQYF
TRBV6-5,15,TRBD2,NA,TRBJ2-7,TGTGCCAGCAAAAAAATAGCGGGACGAGCCTACGAGCAGTACTTC,CASKKIAGRAYEQYF
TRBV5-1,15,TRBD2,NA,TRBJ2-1,TGCGCCAGCAGCTTGGGGACTAGCGTGCCCAATGAGCAGTTCTTC,CASSLGTSVPNEQFF
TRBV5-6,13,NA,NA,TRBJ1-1,TGTGCCAGCAGCTTGGTGGGAGACACTGAAGCTTTCTTT,CASSLVGDTEAFF
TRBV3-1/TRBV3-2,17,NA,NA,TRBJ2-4,TGTGCCAGCAGCCGTATAGTTCCCATTCAAAGAAAAAACATTCAGTACTTC,CASSRIVPIQRKNIQYF
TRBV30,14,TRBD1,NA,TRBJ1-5,TGTGCCTGGAGCGAGGGACAGAACCATCAGCCCCAGCATTTT,CAWSEGQNHQPQHF
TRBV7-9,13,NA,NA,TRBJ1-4,TGTGCCAGCAGCAAAACGACAGGCGAAAAACTGTTTTTT,CASSKTTGEKLFF
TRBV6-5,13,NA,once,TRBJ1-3,TGTGCCAGCGTAGCAGGGACTGGAAACACCATATATTTT,CASVAGTGNTIYF
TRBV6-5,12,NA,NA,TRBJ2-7,TGTGCCAGCATGAGAAGAACCTACGAGCAGTACTTC,CASMRRTYEQYF
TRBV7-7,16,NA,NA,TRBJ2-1,TGTGCCAGCAGCTTACATGGAAGGACTCCTTTCAATGAGCAGTTCTTC,CASSLHGRTPFNEQFF
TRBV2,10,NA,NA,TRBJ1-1,TGTGCCAGCACCGGGACTGAAGCTTTCTTT,CASTGTEAFF